This T cell receptor beta chain was sequenced during a study of T cells in Graves' hyperthyroidism and ophthalmopathy. Broader study findings: Ophthalmopathy was model-predicted a median roughly 6.5 months pre-onset.

Regions amplified from RNA transcripts were the TCR beta CDR3 regions. Using the HTBI primer set, a first-round RT-PCR was run on the TCR CDR3. TCRdb independently ran MiXCR on the multiplex PCR reads; one entry per CDR3 protein. The data show about 180,000 distinct CDR3 sequences, around 15% seen once. The CDR3 has 13 amino acids. After removal of 7 bases from V and 4 bases from J, the junction contained 9 bases not matched to a gene. The germline gives CDR1 SQVTM, CDR2 ANQGSEA. The sample holds many counts of this clonotype. Its target is not known. The sequenced sample consisted of blood. The clonotype originates from a woman between 45 and 65 years old with Graves' hyperthyroidism. This chain links TRBV29-1 with TRBJ1-2; TRBD1 matches 7 bases. The CDR3 reads CSAGQFNTYGYTF. Here the CDR3 DNA reads TGCAGCGCGGGACAGTTCAATACCTATGGCTACACCTTC.